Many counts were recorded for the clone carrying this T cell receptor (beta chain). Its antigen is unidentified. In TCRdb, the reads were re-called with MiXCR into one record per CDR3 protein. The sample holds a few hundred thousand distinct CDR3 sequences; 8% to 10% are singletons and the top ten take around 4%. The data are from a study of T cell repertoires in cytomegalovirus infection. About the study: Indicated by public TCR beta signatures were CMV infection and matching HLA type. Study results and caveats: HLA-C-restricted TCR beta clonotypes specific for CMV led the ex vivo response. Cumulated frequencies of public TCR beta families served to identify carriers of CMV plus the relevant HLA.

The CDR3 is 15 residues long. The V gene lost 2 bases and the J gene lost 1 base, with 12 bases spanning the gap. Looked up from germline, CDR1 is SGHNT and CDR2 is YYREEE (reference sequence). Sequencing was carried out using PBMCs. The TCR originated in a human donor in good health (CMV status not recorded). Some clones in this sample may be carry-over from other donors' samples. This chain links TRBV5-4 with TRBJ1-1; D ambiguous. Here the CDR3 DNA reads TGTGCCAGCAGCTTCAGTAAGGGTGGGAACACTGAAGCTTTCTTT. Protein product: CASSFSKGGNTEAFF.